The 14 T cell receptor beta chains given below trace back to one sample, sequenced in a study of T cell responses to AZD1222 COVID-19 vaccine. Here immunoSEQ multiplex PCR was the method, and the copy in TCRdb shows in-frame clones only, minus some. The table has about 96,000 clones, 75% to 90% seen once; the top ten hold approximately 27%. The sequencing used peripheral blood, collected on day 0 of AZD1222 vaccination. These TCRs come from an adult in good health.

The chain has TRBV6-6 and TRBJ2-7, with 13 positions matching TRBD2. CDR1 is MNHNY and CDR2 is SVGAGI in the germline V gene (reference sequence). Losses at the gene ends were 5 bases for V and 4 bases for J; bases not matched to a gene: 11. CDR3 length: 17 residues. The CDR3 reads CASSPGTSGVKLYEQYF. CDR3 nucleotide sequence: TGTGCCAGCAGTCCAGGGACTAGCGGGGTAAAATTGTACGAGCAGTACTTC.

The gene calls are TRBV6-6 and TRBJ2-1; 11 bases line up with TRBD2. The CDR3 is 16 residues long. V dropped 5 bases and J dropped 12; count of bases not matched to a gene: 15. CDR1 and CDR2 from the germline V gene are MNHNY and SVGAGI (reference sequence). The CDR3: CASSPPELAGGRGQFF. In nucleotides, the CDR3 is TGTGCCAGCAGTCCCCCGGAGTTAGCGGGAGGGCGGGGGCAGTTCTTC.

The V gene is TRBV4-3, the J gene TRBJ2-7; TRBD2 matches 8 bases. The CDR3 consists of 15 residues. V shed 2 bases, J shed 1 base, and the junction held 4 bases outside the gene matches. CDR1 is LGHNA, CDR2 YSLEER, per germline. The CDR3 nucleotides are TGCGCCAGCAGCCAACTGCCTAGCGGGTCCTACGAGCAGTACTTC. It translates to CASSQLPSGSYEQYF.

This clone has a handful of counts. The chain has TRBV19 and TRBJ2-1, with 7 bases identical to TRBD2. The CDR3 totals 18 residues. Trimming cost V 0 bases and J 8 bases; bases outside gene matches: 16. Per the germline V gene, CDR1 is LNHDA and CDR2 is SQIVND (reference sequence). The CDR3 DNA is TGTGCCAGTAGTATAGATCATTCCGCGGGAGAAAGACCACATGAGCAGTTCTTC. As protein: CASSIDHSAGERPHEQFF.

The CDR3 region has the DNA TGTGCCAGCAGCTCCAATGCTAGCCCCCCGAACAATGAGCAGTTCTTC. Amino acid sequence: CASSSNASPPNNEQFF. This chain uses TRBV7-3 with TRBJ2-1; TRBD2 is a possible D gene (5 bases). Trimming took 4 bases from V and 5 from J, leaving 18 bases between them. The CDR3 is 16 amino acids. Germline V gene sequence: CDR1 SGHTA, CDR2 FQGTGA.

The rearrangement joins TRBV9 to TRBJ2-7, with D perhaps being TRBD1 or TRBD2 (7 bases each). Trimming pared 0 bases from V and 4 bases from J, leaving 20 bases between. CDR1 and CDR2 (germline): SGDLS, YYNGEE. This CDR3 has 17 residues. The CDR3 region is CASSVGEGAGGRYEQYF. The CDR3, as DNA: TGTGCCAGCAGCGTAGGGGAGGGGGCAGGGGGTAGGTACGAGCAGTACTTC.

V gene TRBV13 combines with J gene TRBJ2-5, with 7 bases aligning to TRBD2. Germline V gene lookup returns CDR1 PRHDT and CDR2 FYEKMQ (reference sequence). The CDR3 spans 13 residues. The ends lost 3 bases at V and 3 bases at J; junction bases unmatched: 1. CDR3 amino acids: CASSLGGEETQYF. The CDR3, as DNA: TGTGCCAGCAGCTTGGGAGGGGAAGAGACCCAGTACTTC.

This clone was counted only a few times. The rearrangement uses TRBV30 and TRBJ2-1; D gene uncertain. This CDR3 is built from 11 residues. Germline-derived CDR1 and CDR2 are GTSNPN and SVGIG (reference sequence). Trimming took off 1 base at V and 8 bases at J, with 6 bases between the two ends. The CDR3 region is CAWSGRDEQFF. The CDR3 nucleotides read TGTGCCTGGAGTGGAAGGGATGAGCAGTTCTTC.

V is TRBV3-1 (or the pseudogene TRBV3-2) and J is TRBJ2-7; D uncertain. Trimming removed 7 bases from V and 13 bases from J, with 11 bases in between. Germline loops: CDR1 LGHDT, CDR2 YNNKEL (reference sequence). The CDR3 runs to 9 residues. The CDR3 loop is CASTRHRYF. The CDR3 coding sequence is TGTGCCAGCACGCGGCACCGATACTTC.

This clone was detected only once. V is TRBV11-1 and J is TRBJ2-3, with TRBD2 matching 8 bases. CDR3 length: 14 amino acids. The trim removed 6 bases at V and 3 bases at J, leaving 5 bases unmatched. In germline, CDR1 is SGHAT, CDR2 FQDESV (reference sequence). The CDR3 reads CASSRAGGTDTQYF. The CDR3 coding sequence is TGTGCCAGCAGTAGGGCGGGAGGAACAGATACGCAGTATTTT.

The chain has TRBV2 and TRBJ2-7; TRBD2 agrees at 8 bases. V was clipped by 6 bases and J by 0 bases; unmatched bases: 4. The germline V gene has CDR1 SNHLY and CDR2 FYNNEI. The CDR3 covers 14 residues. This chain's CDR3 is CASRRTSLSYEQYF. CDR3 in DNA: TGTGCCAGCAGGAGGACTAGCCTCTCCTACGAGCAGTACTTC.

This sequence joins TRBV18 and TRBJ1-5, with 7 bases lining up with TRBD1. V was pared by 3 bases and J by 0 bases, with 5 bases of the junction left unmatched. Germline CDR1 reads KGHSH; CDR2 reads LQKENI. The CDR3 runs 16 residues. CDR3 in DNA: TGTGCCAGCTCACCGAGTAACAGGGGTAGCAATCAGCCCCAGCATTTT. Encoded protein: CASSPSNRGSNQPQHF. The whole variable domain, filled in from reference TRBV18 and TRBJ1-5, reads NAGVMQNPRHLVRRRGQEARLRCSPMKGHSHVYWYRQLPEEGLKFMVYLQKENIIDESGMPKERFSAEFPKEGPSILRIQQVVRGDSAAYFCASSPSNRGSNQPQHFGDGTRLSIL.

A few counts support this clone. The V call is TRBV6-1, the J call TRBJ2-1; 10 bases are shared with TRBD2. CDR1 MNHNS and CDR2 SASEGT come from the germline V gene. The CDR3 runs 20 residues. The ends lost 4 bases at V and 3 bases at J; junction bases unmatched: 18. The CDR3 sequence is CASSGQGAGVLAGNYNEQFF. CDR3 bases: TGTGCCAGCAGTGGCCAGGGCGCCGGGGTACTAGCGGGGAACTACAATGAGCAGTTCTTC.

The CDR3 DNA follows: TGTGCCAGCAGCTCGGGGCCAGGTACGCAGTATTTT. This sequence encodes CASSSGPGTQYF. The gene calls are TRBV7-2 and TRBJ2-3; D tentatively fits TRBD1 or TRBD2 (5 bases each). CDR3 length: 12 residues. V was cut by 4 bases and J by 8 bases, with 10 bases left in between. The germline V gene has CDR1 SGHTA and CDR2 FQGNSA.